Listed below are T cell receptor beta chains from one sample, sequenced in a study of T cell changes during pregnancy in multiple sclerosis. Clones were sequenced by immunoSEQ multiplex PCR, and TCRdb holds only the in-frame ones, with some missing. The data contain tens of thousands of clones, just over 90% of them singletons. The sequences come from CD4+ T cells from peripheral blood mononuclear cells, collected before pregnancy. The receptors were sampled from a female donor with multiple sclerosis, enrolled in a pregnancy study. CDR3s include the opening cysteine and the closing phenylalanine or tryptophan. A D gene is named only where the DNA matches it firmly. Part of the rows lack a size; the others show once, few, many or a class for expanded clones.

TRBV6-1	TRBJ2-5	TRBD1	-	TGTGCCAGCAGCTTCCGGACAGGGCTCCAAGAGACCCAGTACTTC	CASSFRTGLQETQYF
TRBV28	TRBJ1-2	TRBD1	once	TGTGCCAGCAGTTCACAGGGGGGGGGCGAATATGGCTACACCTTC	CASSSQGGGEYGYTF
TRBV6-5	TRBJ2-1	-	-	TGTGCCAGCAGCCGCGAATCCTACAATGAGCAGTTCTTC	CASSRESYNEQFF
TRBV6-6	TRBJ1-3	-	-	TGTGCCAGCAGTTACTCGATAGGCGGGGGAAACACCATATATTTT	CASSYSIGGGNTIYF
TRBV7-2	TRBJ1-1	-	-	TGTGCCAGCAGCCCTCGGAACGGGGGGCTCACTGAAGCTTTCTTT	CASSPRNGGLTEAFF
TRBV7-6	TRBJ2-7	TRBD1	-	TGTGCCAGCAGCCTAAGGACAGGGGATGTCGAGCAGTACTTC	CASSLRTGDVEQYF
TRBV10-3	TRBJ1-6	-	-	TGTGCCATCAGTGAGCCAGCGACCCCAAATTCACCCCTCCACTTT	CAISEPATPNSPLHF
TRBV5-1	TRBJ1-1	TRBD1	-	TGCGCCAGCAGCTTCAGGGGACAGTACACTGAAGCTTTCTTT	CASSFRGQYTEAFF
TRBV6-1	TRBJ2-1	TRBD1	-	TGTGCCACCGGAGGACAGGGGAGATCGTACAATGAGCAGTTCTTC	CATGGQGRSYNEQFF
TRBV9	TRBJ1-1	-	-	TGTGCCTCATCGGGAGCGCACATGAACACTGAAGCTTTCTTT	CASSGAHMNTEAFF
TRBV6-5	TRBJ2-7	-	-	TGTGCCAGCAGTTACCTCGGGGGAGGGGGCGAGCAGTACTTC	CASSYLGGGGEQYF
TRBV7-9	TRBJ2-7	-	-	TGTGCCAGCACCGCCGGGCAGGGATCCTACGAGCAGTACTTC	CASTAGQGSYEQYF
TRBV7-2	TRBJ1-2	-	-	TGTGCCAGCAGCTTATCCTACTATGGCTACACCTTC	CASSLSYYGYTF
TRBV5-5	TRBJ1-2	-	-	TGTGCCAGCAGACGGGACTATGGCTACACCTTC	CASRRDYGYTF
TRBV10-3	TRBJ2-7	TRBD2	-	TGTGCCATAAGCGGGAGCTCCTACGAGCAGTACTTC	CAISGSSYEQYF
TRBV2	TRBJ2-2	-	-	TGTGCCAGCAACCCTAGGGGGGGCACCGGGGAGCTGTTTTTT	CASNPRGGTGELFF
TRBV7-2	TRBJ1-5	-	-	TGTGCCAGCAGCCGACAGGCGGCTCAGCCCCAGCATTTT	CASSRQAAQPQHF
TRBV7-3	TRBJ1-1	-	-	TGTGCCAGCAGCCCTTCTCTTACGGGTGAAGCTTTCTTT	CASSPSLTGEAFF
TRBV5-1	TRBJ2-5	TRBD2	-	TGCGCCAGCAGACACGGGACTAGCGGGAGCCTCAGGGAAGAGACCCAGTACTTC	CASRHGTSGSLREETQYF
TRBV7-3	TRBJ2-2	-	-	TGTGCCAGCAGCCCCCCCGGGGTAAACACCGGGGAGCTGTTTTTT	CASSPPGVNTGELFF
TRBV7-8	TRBJ1-1	-	-	TGTGCCAGCAGCTTAATTCGTTCGAGCGTGTCGAGTACTGAAGCTTTCTTT	CASSLIRSSVSSTEAFF
TRBV9	TRBJ2-7	-	-	TGTGCCAGCAGCGTAGGCCCGCGGGGCGAGCAGTACTTC	CASSVGPRGEQYF
TRBV19	TRBJ1-4	TRBD1	-	TGTGCCAGTGGGGACAGGGTCCGAACTAATGAAAAACTGTTTTTT	CASGDRVRTNEKLFF